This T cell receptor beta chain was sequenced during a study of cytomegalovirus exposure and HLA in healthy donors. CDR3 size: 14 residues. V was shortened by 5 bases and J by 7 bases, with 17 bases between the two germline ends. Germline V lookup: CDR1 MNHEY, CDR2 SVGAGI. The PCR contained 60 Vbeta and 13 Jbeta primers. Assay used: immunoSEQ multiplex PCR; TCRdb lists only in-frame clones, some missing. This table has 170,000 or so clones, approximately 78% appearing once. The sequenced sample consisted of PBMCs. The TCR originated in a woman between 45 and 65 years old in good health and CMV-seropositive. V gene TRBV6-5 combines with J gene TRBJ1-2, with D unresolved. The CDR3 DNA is TGTGCCAGCAGTGACGGACCTCTACTAGCTGGCTACACCTTC. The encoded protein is CASSDGPLLAGYTF.